These 23 T cell receptor beta chains came from one sample sequenced in a study of radiotherapy plus CTLA-4 blockade in lung cancer (dated by TCRdb to 2016 to 2019). The library was made by the immunoSEQ multiplex PCR assay. TCRdb's version of the immuneACCESS table is confined to in-frame rearrangements and falls short of the full clone set. An unresolved V gene accounts for under half of the shortfall where checked; the remainder is of unknown origin. This sample lists about 49,000 clones; about 85% were detected once. In total, the top ten clones hold about a quarter of the sample. The input for sequencing was peripheral blood, taken from a patient treated with radiotherapy plus ipilimumab. These receptors were collected from a human donor with non-small cell lung cancer whose response to radiotherapy plus ipilimumab could not be evaluated.

The chain employs TRBV7-2 and TRBJ1-1; 7 nucleotides match TRBD1. This CDR3 is built from 15 residues. From germline, CDR1 is SGHTA and CDR2 FQGNSA. The J segment lost 1 base and the V segment lost 5 bases, leaving 7 bases of the junction unmatched. CDR3: CASSLRDSSNTEAFF. In nucleotides, the CDR3 is TGTGCCAGCAGCCTTAGGGACAGTTCGAACACTGAAGCTTTCTTT.

CDR3 in amino acids: CASSLSDSMNTEAFF. In nucleotides, the CDR3 is TGTGCCAGCAGTTTATCGGACAGCATGAACACTGAAGCTTTCTTT. This chain connects TRBV28 to TRBJ1-1; possibly TRBD1 for D (6 bases). CDR1 and CDR2 from the germline V gene are MDHEN and SYDVKM. The germline V and J ends were trimmed by 1 base and 0 bases, with 9 bases remaining between them. The CDR3 has 15 residues.

The chain uses TRBV7-8 and TRBJ2-5, with no clear D. Germline V gene lookup returns CDR1 SGHVS and CDR2 FQNEAQ. There are 13 residues in the CDR3. Trimming left V 1 base short and J 4 bases short, with 7 bases between. This CDR3 is CASSLGVVETQYF. The CDR3 DNA reads as TGTGCCAGCAGCTTAGGAGTTGTAGAGACCCAGTACTTC.

This rearrangement joins TRBV6-6 to TRBJ2-7; TRBD1 is a possible D gene (5 bases). CDR1 and CDR2 (germline): MNHNY, SVGAGI (reference sequence). With 7 bases removed from V and 4 bases from J, the gap between germline ends came to 17 bases. The CDR3 runs 14 residues. CDR3 DNA: TGTGCCAGCAAGGGCCAGGGTTCAATTTACGAGCAGTACTTC. This codes for CASKGQGSIYEQYF.

The J gene is TRBJ2-7, the V gene TRBV7-2; 8 bases fit TRBD2. Unmatched junction bases numbered 3, after V lost 4 bases and J lost 1 base. There are 14 residues in the CDR3. Germline-derived CDR1 and CDR2 are SGHTA and FQGNSA. CDR3 sequence: CASSSLAASYEQYF. The CDR3 coding sequence is TGTGCCAGCAGCTCACTAGCGGCGTCCTACGAGCAGTACTTC.

This rearrangement joins TRBV4-1 to TRBJ2-7; TRBD2 matches at 10 bases. CDR3 size: 18 residues. Looked up from germline, CDR1 is MGHRA and CDR2 is YSYEKL. V was pared by 6 bases and J by 3 bases, with 17 bases of the junction left unmatched. The CDR3 bases are TGCGCCAGCAGTGAATCCCTAGCGGGAGTTTCCAGTCTCTACGAGCAGTACTTC. This codes for CASSESLAGVSSLYEQYF.

The V call is TRBV19, the J call TRBJ1-1; D uncertain. This CDR3 is built from 14 residues. Per germline, CDR1 LNHDA and CDR2 SQIVND (reference sequence). V was clipped by 0 bases and J by 1 base, with 6 bases between them. Here the CDR3 DNA reads TGTGCCAGTAGTATAGAGGCAGAGAACACTGAAGCTTTCTTT. Translation gives CASSIEAENTEAFF. Using reference TRBV19 and TRBJ1-1 for the parts outside the CDR3, the full variable domain is DGGITQSPKYLFRKEGQNVTLSCEQNLNHDAMYWYRQDPGQGLRLIYYSQIVNDFQKGDIAEGYSVSREKKESFPLTVTSAQKNPTAFYLCASSIEAENTEAFFGQGTRLTVV.

The rearrangement uses TRBV7-2 and TRBJ1-5; 9 nucleotides align to TRBD1. The CDR3 runs to 14 residues. The V and J ends lost 5 bases and 6 bases, in that order; junction bases with no gene match: 5. Germline V gene lookup returns CDR1 SGHTA and CDR2 FQGNSA. The DNA for the CDR3 is TGTGCCAGCAGCATCGACAGGGGGACTCAGCCCCAGCATTTT. Amino acids: CASSIDRGTQPQHF. The variable domain in full, completed from reference TRBV7-2 and TRBJ1-5, reads GAGVSQSPSNKVTEKGKDVELRCDPISGHTALYWYRQSLGQGLEFLIYFQGNSAPDKSGLPSDRFSAERTGGSVSTLTIQRTQQEDSAVYLCASSIDRGTQPQHFGDGTRLSIL.

The chain joins TRBV5-4 to TRBJ2-5; TRBD1 is a possible D gene (5 bases). V lost 3 bases and J 4 bases, leaving 19 bases between the germline ends. The length of the CDR3 is 16 residues. In germline, CDR1 is SGHNT, CDR2 YYREEE (reference sequence). The CDR3 DNA sequence: TGTGCCAGCAGCTCGTCATGGAGCAGGGAAGGAGAGACCCAGTACTTC. Protein product: CASSSSWSREGETQYF.

The V and J genes are TRBV7-9 and TRBJ1-1, with D possibly TRBD1 on 6 matching bases. The CDR3 spans 15 residues. Germline CDR1 reads SEHNR; CDR2 reads FQNEAQ (reference sequence). V was cut by 5 bases and J by 4 bases, with 17 bases left in between. The CDR3 bases are TGTGCCAGCAGCGCTTGGACAGAAGGTATCACTGAAGCTTTCTTT. Protein product: CASSAWTEGITEAFF.

There are a few counts of this clone. The chain recombines TRBV4-3 with TRBJ1-2, with no clear D. This CDR3 contains 14 residues. The germline V gene encodes CDR1 LGHNA and CDR2 YSLEER. The V end lost 1 base, the J end lost 1 base, and 7 bases lay between the germline ends. This CDR3 is CASSQVPVNYGYTF. The CDR3, as DNA: TGCGCCAGCAGCCAAGTACCGGTTAACTATGGCTACACCTTC.

The J gene is TRBJ1-2, the V gene TRBV6-6; 10 positions match TRBD1. V shed 4 bases and J 2 bases; nucleotides not matched to a gene: 1. The CDR3 has 14 residues. The germline V gene has CDR1 MNHNY and CDR2 SVGAGI (reference sequence). Here the CDR3 DNA reads TGTGCCAGCAGTTCGACAGGGGGCAACTATGGCTACACCTTC. It encodes CASSSTGGNYGYTF.

This clone showed up just a few times. J is TRBJ1-6 and V is TRBV30, with D perhaps matching TRBD1 (5 bases). Trimming left V 3 bases short and J 14 bases short, with 17 bases between. Germline V gene data show CDR1 as GTSNPN and CDR2 as SVGIG (reference sequence). CDR3 length: 13 amino acids. The CDR3: CAWRRLQGATLHF. CDR3 bases: TGTGCCTGGAGAAGACTGCAGGGTGCTACCCTCCACTTT.

The J gene is TRBJ2-7, the V gene TRBV6-1; D unresolved. Trimming removed 8 bases from V and 3 bases from J, with 11 bases in between. This CDR3 is 12 amino acids long. Germline V gene sequence: CDR1 MNHNS, CDR2 SASEGT. The CDR3: CASDELYYEQYF. Written as DNA, the CDR3 is TGTGCCAGCGATGAACTTTACTACGAGCAGTACTTC.

This chain uses TRBV23-1 with TRBJ1-5; D gene unclear. TRBV23-1 is designated an ORF whose function remains uncertain. The germline V and J ends were trimmed by 11 bases and 2 bases, with 13 bases remaining between them. This CDR3 has 13 amino acids. In nucleotides, the CDR3 is TGCGCCCACTCGGGATCGGGCAATCAGCCCCAGCATTTT. Its protein is CAHSGSGNQPQHF.

This rearrangement joins TRBV7-9 to TRBJ1-1; perhaps TRBD1 as D (5 bases). The CDR3 loop spans 15 amino acids. The V and J ends lost 5 bases and 0 bases respectively, with 13 bases between them. Germline V gene sequence: CDR1 SEHNR, CDR2 FQNEAQ (reference sequence). CDR3: CASSPHAGMNTEAFF. In DNA, the CDR3 is TGTGCCAGCAGCCCCCACGCAGGGATGAACACTGAAGCTTTCTTT.

The chain couples TRBV5-1 to TRBJ2-7; the match to TRBD1 covers 7 bases. This CDR3 region has 12 residues. The germline gives CDR1 SGHRS, CDR2 YFSETQ. The ends lost 2 bases at V and 6 bases at J; junction bases unmatched: 2. The CDR3 here is CASSFSGGEQYF. In nucleotides, the CDR3 is TGCGCCAGCAGCTTTTCAGGGGGCGAGCAGTACTTC.

This clone was found a few times. J is TRBJ2-5 and V is TRBV15; a possible D gene is TRBD1 (7 bases). Looked up from germline, CDR1 is LNHNV and CDR2 is YYDKDF (reference sequence). Trimming removed 5 bases from V and 5 bases from J, with 27 bases in between. CDR3 size: 18 residues. CDR3 sequence (DNA): TGTGCCACCAGCCTGAACCACATTCAGGGGGGCCAGTTGGAGACCCAGTACTTC. Translated, it gives CATSLNHIQGGQLETQYF.

The rearrangement uses TRBV7-9 and TRBJ2-1; 8 bases align to TRBD1. Germline values: CDR1 SEHNR, CDR2 FQNEAQ (reference sequence). This CDR3 region has 15 residues. Losses at the gene ends were 5 bases for V and 9 bases for J; bases not matched to a gene: 12. The CDR3 DNA sequence: TGTGCCAGCAGCCTCCCAGGACAGGGTTGGAGTGAGCAGTTCTTC. As protein: CASSLPGQGWSEQFF.

J is TRBJ2-5 and V is TRBV27, with 8 nucleotides matching TRBD2. The CDR3 contains 14 residues. After removal of 7 bases from V and 4 bases from J, the junction contained 8 bases not matched to a gene. Germline V gives CDR1 MNHEY, CDR2 SMNVEV (reference sequence). The CDR3 sequence is CASMGLDGRETQYF. DNA for the CDR3: TGTGCCAGCATGGGACTAGACGGGCGAGAGACCCAGTACTTC.

The DNA for the CDR3 is TGTGCCAGCAGATACCGGGACAGCACCGGGGAGCTGTTTTTT. Translated: CASRYRDSTGELFF. The chain couples TRBV7-8 to TRBJ2-2; 7 positions agree with TRBD1. The V and J ends lost 6 bases and 4 bases, in that order; junction bases with no gene match: 5. Germline-derived CDR1 and CDR2 are SGHVS and FQNEAQ. The CDR3 has 14 amino acids.

The CDR3 sequence: CASRERATGSPLHF. CDR3 in DNA: TGTGCCAGCAGAGAAAGGGCAACGGGATCACCCCTCCACTTT. V and J are TRBV6-5 and TRBJ1-6; D is unclear. This CDR3 is built from 14 residues. V lost 6 bases, J lost 10 bases, and 16 bases lay in between. Per the germline V gene, CDR1 is MNHEY and CDR2 is SVGAGI.

The chain employs TRBV9 and TRBJ2-1, with TRBD1 matching 10 bases. Trimming took 2 bases from V and 4 from J; bases not matched to a gene: 6. The CDR3 consists of 16 residues. Germline CDR1 and CDR2: SGDLS and YYNGEE. This CDR3 is CASSVGGTGDYNEQFF. For the CDR3, the DNA is TGTGCCAGCAGCGTGGGGGGGACAGGGGATTACAATGAGCAGTTCTTC.